The 5 T cell receptor beta chains presented below share a single source sample, sequenced in a study of cytomegalovirus exposure and HLA in healthy donors. The PCR had 60 Vbeta and 13 Jbeta primers. TCRdb's copy holds only in-frame clones and misses some; the assay was immunoSEQ multiplex PCR. This repertoire shows around 67,000 clones, approximately 58% found once; its top ten account for roughly 3%. The sample was PBMCs. The receptors derive from a woman between 45 and 65 years old in good health and CMV-seronegative.

This clone was observed a handful of times. The J gene is TRBJ2-7, the V gene TRBV5-6; TRBD1 might be the D (6 bases). The germline CDR1 and CDR2 sequences are SGHDT and YYEEEE. Trimming stripped 4 bases from V and 6 bases from J, with 23 bases between. The CDR3 consists of 16 residues. The CDR3 sequence is CASSSRGQPRIAEQYF. CDR3 in DNA: TGTGCCAGCAGCAGCCGAGGACAGCCGAGAATCGCCGAGCAGTACTTC.

The chain recombines TRBV5-1 with TRBJ2-7; 9 nucleotides match TRBD1. V trimming: 0 bases; J trimming: 6 bases; junction bases outside the gene matches: 10. The CDR3 consists of 16 residues. The germline V gene has CDR1 SGHRS and CDR2 YFSETQ. CDR3 DNA: TGCGCCAGCAGCTTGGCAGGGACAGGGTTTTTCGGCGAGCAGTACTTC. This translates into CASSLAGTGFFGEQYF.

The sample holds one count of this clone. The V call is TRBV5-1, the J call TRBJ1-4; possible D gene TRBD1, 6 bases. The V gene lost 0 bases and the J gene lost 6 bases, with 15 bases spanning the gap. The CDR3 runs 16 residues. CDR1 and CDR2 from the germline V gene are SGHRS and YFSETQ. CDR3: CASSLGSGTRDEKLFF. DNA of the CDR3: TGCGCCAGCAGCTTGGGGTCCGGGACAAGGGATGAAAAACTGTTTTTT.

This clone has at least ten counts. CDR3 sequence reads: CATSRGAPDEQYF. Written as DNA, the CDR3 is TGTGCCACCAGCAGGGGGGCGCCGGACGAGCAGTACTTC. This chain uses TRBV15 with TRBJ2-7, with TRBD1 as a possible D gene (6 bases). The CDR3 runs to 13 residues. CDR1 is LNHNV and CDR2 is YYDKDF in the germline V gene (reference sequence). V was clipped by 3 bases and J by 5 bases, with 11 bases between them.

This clone was found a few times. The rearrangement joins TRBV6-6 to TRBJ2-1; 9 nucleotides align to TRBD2. There are 15 residues in the CDR3. V lost 2 bases, J lost 8 bases, and 7 bases stayed unmatched. Germline CDR1 reads MNHNY; CDR2 reads SVGAGI (reference sequence). Written as DNA, the CDR3 is TGTGCCAGCAGTTACCACGGGACTAGCATCTATGAGCAGTTCTTC. It codes for CASSYHGTSIYEQFF.